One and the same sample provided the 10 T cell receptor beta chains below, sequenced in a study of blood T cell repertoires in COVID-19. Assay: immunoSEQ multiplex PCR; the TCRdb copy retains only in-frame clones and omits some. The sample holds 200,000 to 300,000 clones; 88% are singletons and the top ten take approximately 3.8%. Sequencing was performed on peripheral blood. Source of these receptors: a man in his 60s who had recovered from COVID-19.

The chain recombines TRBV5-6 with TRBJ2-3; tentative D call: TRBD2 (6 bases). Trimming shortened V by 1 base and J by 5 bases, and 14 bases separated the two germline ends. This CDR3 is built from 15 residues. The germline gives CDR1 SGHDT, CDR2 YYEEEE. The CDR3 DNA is TGTGCCAGCAGCTTGTTTGGCCCGCGGGAAGATACGCAGTATTTT. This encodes CASSLFGPREDTQYF.

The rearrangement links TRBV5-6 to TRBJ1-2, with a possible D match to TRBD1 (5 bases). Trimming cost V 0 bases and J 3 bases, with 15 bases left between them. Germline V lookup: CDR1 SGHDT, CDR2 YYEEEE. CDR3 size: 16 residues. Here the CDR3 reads CASSLGPGLGDYGYTF. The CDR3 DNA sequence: TGTGCCAGCAGCTTGGGGCCAGGGCTTGGTGACTATGGCTACACCTTC. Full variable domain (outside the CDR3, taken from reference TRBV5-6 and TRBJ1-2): DAGVTQSPTHLIKTRGQQVTLRCSPKSGHDTVSWYQQALGQGPQFIFQYYEEEERQRGNFPDRFSGHQFPNYSSELNVNALLLGDSALYLCASSLGPGLGDYGYTFGSGTRLTVV.

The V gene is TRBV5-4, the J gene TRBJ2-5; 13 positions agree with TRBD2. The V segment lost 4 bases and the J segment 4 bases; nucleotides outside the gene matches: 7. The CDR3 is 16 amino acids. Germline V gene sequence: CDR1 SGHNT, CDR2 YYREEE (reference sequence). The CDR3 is CASSRSTSGGVETQYF. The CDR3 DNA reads TGTGCCAGCAGCCGTTCTACTAGCGGGGGGGTAGAGACCCAGTACTTC.

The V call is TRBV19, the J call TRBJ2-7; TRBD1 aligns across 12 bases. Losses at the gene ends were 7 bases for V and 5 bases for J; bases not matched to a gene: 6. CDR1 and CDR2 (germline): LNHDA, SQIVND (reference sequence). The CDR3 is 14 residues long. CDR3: CASNGTGGGDEQYF. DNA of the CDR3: TGTGCCAGTAATGGGACAGGGGGCGGGGACGAGCAGTACTTC.

The CDR3 region is CASSTDRRDEQFF. The CDR3 bases are TGTGCCAGTAGTACCGACCGGAGGGATGAGCAGTTCTTC. The V gene is TRBV19, the J gene TRBJ2-1; TRBD2 might be the D (6 bases). There are 13 residues in the CDR3. Trimming pared 4 bases from V and 8 bases from J, leaving 12 bases between. Germline CDR1 LNHDA, CDR2 SQIVND (reference sequence). The whole variable domain, filled in from reference TRBV19 and TRBJ2-1, reads DGGITQSPKYLFRKEGQNVTLSCEQNLNHDAMYWYRQDPGQGLRLIYYSQIVNDFQKGDIAEGYSVSREKKESFPLTVTSAQKNPTAFYLCASSTDRRDEQFFGPGTRLTVL.

This CDR3 reads CASSTPGLGGETEAFF. Written as DNA, the CDR3 is TGTGCCAGTAGTACTCCCGGGTTAGGGGGAGAGACTGAAGCTTTCTTT. The chain recombines TRBV19 with TRBJ1-1, with TRBD1 as a possible D gene (6 bases). Germline CDR1 and CDR2: LNHDA and SQIVND (reference sequence). The CDR3 has 16 residues. V was shortened by 4 bases and J by 5 bases, with 20 bases between the two germline ends.

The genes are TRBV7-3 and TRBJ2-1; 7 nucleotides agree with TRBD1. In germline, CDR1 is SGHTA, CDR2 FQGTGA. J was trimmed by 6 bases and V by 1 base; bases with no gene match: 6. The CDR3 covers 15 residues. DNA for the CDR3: TGTGCCAGCAGCTTAAGGACAGGCCGACCCAATGAGCAGTTCTTC. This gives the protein CASSLRTGRPNEQFF.

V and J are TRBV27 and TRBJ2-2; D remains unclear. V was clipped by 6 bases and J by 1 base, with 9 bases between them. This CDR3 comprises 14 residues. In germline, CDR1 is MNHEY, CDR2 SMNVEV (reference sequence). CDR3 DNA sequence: TGTGCCAGCAGAGCGACGGTGAACACCGGGGAGCTGTTTTTT. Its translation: CASRATVNTGELFF.

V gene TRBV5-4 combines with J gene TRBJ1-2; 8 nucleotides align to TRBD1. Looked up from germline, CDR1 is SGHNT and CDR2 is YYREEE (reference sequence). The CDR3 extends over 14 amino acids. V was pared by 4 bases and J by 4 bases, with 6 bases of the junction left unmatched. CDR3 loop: CASSRQGISYGYTF. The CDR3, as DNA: TGTGCCAGCAGCCGACAGGGGATCTCCTATGGCTACACCTTC.

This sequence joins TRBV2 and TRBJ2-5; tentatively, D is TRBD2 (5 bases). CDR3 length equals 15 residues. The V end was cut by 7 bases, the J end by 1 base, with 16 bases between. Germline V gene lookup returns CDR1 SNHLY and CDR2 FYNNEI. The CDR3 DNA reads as TGTGCCAGCATTACGTCTAGCAGTTCCCAAGAGACCCAGTACTTC. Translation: CASITSSSSQETQYF.